Presented here are 32 T cell receptor beta chains from one specimen sequenced in a study of T cells in Graves' hyperthyroidism and ophthalmopathy. The investigators amplified TCR beta CDR3 regions from RNA transcripts. The HTBI primer set was used in a first-round RT-PCR of the TCR CDR3. TCRdb re-called the multiplex PCR reads with MiXCR, one entry per CDR3 protein. The table has a few hundred thousand distinct CDR3 sequences, around a quarter seen once. The sequenced material came from blood. These receptors all come from a man aged 50 to 59 with Graves' hyperthyroidism.

This clonotype was detected only a few times. The chain links TRBV7-3 to TRBJ2-1; TRBD2 matches at 9 bases. This CDR3 contains 19 residues. Germline CDR1 reads SGHTA; CDR2 reads FQGTGA. V shed 1 base, J shed 1 base, and the junction held 11 bases outside the gene matches. The CDR3 region has the DNA TGTGCCAGCAGCTTAATGGGCGGGAGGGCCAGTCCGTCCTACAATGAGCAGTTCTTC. This sequence encodes CASSLMGGRASPSYNEQFF.

In the case of this clonotype: This is likely a read error, given that the CDR3 carries no conserved phenylalanine or tryptophan at its end. In DNA, the CDR3 is TGCAGTGCTAGAGGACTAGCGGGAGGCTACGAGCAGTACCTC. Its protein product is CSARGLAGGYEQYL. The rearrangement uses TRBV20-1 and TRBJ2-7; TRBD2 aligns across 13 bases. The CDR3 contains 14 residues. Trimming removed 1 base from V and 3 bases from J; junction bases left unmatched: 0. Germline V lookup: CDR1 DFQATT, CDR2 SNEGSKA (reference sequence).

The chain joins TRBV6-1 to TRBJ1-2, with D perhaps matching TRBD1 (5 bases). The CDR3 is 13 residues long. V lost 6 bases, J lost 3 bases, and 11 bases lay in between. In germline, CDR1 is MNHNS, CDR2 SASEGT. The CDR3 sequence is CASRPTGDYGYTF. The CDR3 DNA is TGTGCCAGCAGGCCCACAGGAGACTATGGCTACACCTTC.

The chain uses TRBV2 and TRBJ2-3; D is ambiguous. The CDR3 contains 13 residues. The V end was cut by 8 bases, the J end by 0 bases, with 9 bases between. CDR1 SNHLY and CDR2 FYNNEI come from the germline V gene. The DNA of the CDR3 is TGTGCCAGCCTTCCAGACAGCACAGATACGCAGTATTTT. It yields the protein CASLPDSTDTQYF.

This clonotype was seen ten or more times. The chain is built from TRBV15 and TRBJ2-3, with D tentatively TRBD1 (5 bases). Trimming cost V 0 bases and J 5 bases, with 9 bases left between them. The germline V gene encodes CDR1 LNHNV and CDR2 YYDKDF (reference sequence). The length of the CDR3 is 14 residues. The chain's CDR3 is CATSRDRVIDTQYF. DNA for the CDR3: TGTGCCACCAGCAGAGACAGGGTGATAGATACGCAGTATTTT.

In this sample, this clonotype turned up a few times. The chain couples TRBV6-5 to TRBJ2-2, with D possibly TRBD1 on 5 matching bases. V lost 8 bases, J lost 4 bases, and 14 bases lay in between. Germline assignment: CDR1 MNHEY and CDR2 SVGAGI. The length of the CDR3 is 14 residues. The CDR3 here is CASSAAGSTGELFF. CDR3 DNA: TGTGCCAGCTCGGCGGCAGGGTCCACCGGGGAGCTGTTTTTT.

The genes are TRBV4-1 and TRBJ1-4, with D possibly TRBD1 on 5 matching bases. Germline loops: CDR1 MGHRA, CDR2 YSYEKL. This CDR3 has 15 residues. V gave up 1 base and J gave up 8 bases, with 14 bases separating them. The CDR3 DNA is TGCGCCAGCAGCCAAGCTGCCGGGACTGGCGAAAAACTGTTTTTT. This codes for CASSQAAGTGEKLFF.

The J gene is TRBJ1-5, the V gene TRBV2, with unresolved D. Germline CDR1 is SNHLY and CDR2 is FYNNEI. V lost 8 bases and J lost 0, with 17 bases in between. The CDR3 consists of 16 residues. The CDR3 reads CASVARSRGSNQPQHF. In nucleotides, the CDR3 is TGTGCCAGCGTTGCACGGTCCCGAGGTAGCAATCAGCCCCAGCATTTT.

The chain has TRBV2 and TRBJ1-2; D is uncertain. The germline V gene encodes CDR1 SNHLY and CDR2 FYNNEI. Trimming cost V 4 bases and J 4 bases, with 10 bases left between them. The CDR3 is 13 residues long. CDR3 coding DNA: TGTGCCAGCAGTGTTCAGTCTACCTATGGCTACACCTTC. Amino acid sequence: CASSVQSTYGYTF.

V and J are TRBV24-1 and TRBJ2-5; tentatively, D is TRBD1 (5 bases). Trimming removed 3 bases at V and 4 bases at J, with 11 bases between. There are 14 residues in the CDR3. Germline CDR1 and CDR2: KGHDR and SFDVKD. CDR3 DNA sequence: TGTGCCACCAGTGATACAGGTGGTGGAGAGACCCAGTACTTC. This encodes CATSDTGGGETQYF.

Ten or more counts support this clonotype. The chain combines TRBV12-3 or TRBV12-4 with TRBJ2-7; the D gene could be TRBD1 or TRBD2 (5 bases each). Trimming removed 1 base from V and 7 bases from J, with 8 bases in between. The CDR3 extends over 12 amino acids. The chain's CDR3 is CASSLGDGEQYF. CDR3 nucleotide sequence: TGTGCCAGCAGTTTAGGGGACGGAGAGCAGTACTTC.

In this sample, this clonotype turned up many times. The rearrangement links TRBV11-1 to TRBJ2-5, with D hard to call. This CDR3 is 10 amino acids long. Trimming cost V 8 bases and J 5 bases, with 6 bases left between them. Germline V lookup: CDR1 SGHAT, CDR2 FQDESV (reference sequence). The CDR3 DNA is TGTGCCAGCCAAGGGGAGACCCAGTACTTC. It translates to CASQGETQYF.

There are a few counts of this clonotype. The chain couples TRBV11-3 to TRBJ2-7; perhaps TRBD2 as D (5 bases). The germline V and J ends were trimmed by 8 bases and 0 bases, with 8 bases remaining between them. The CDR3 contains 12 residues. CDR1 and CDR2 from the germline V gene are SGHNT and YENEEA. For the CDR3, the DNA is TGTGCCAGCGGGGAGAGCTCCTACGAGCAGTACTTC. Translation: CASGESSYEQYF.

This clonotype was recorded many times. This chain connects TRBV11-2 to TRBJ1-1; the match to TRBD1 covers 7 bases. Losses at the gene ends were 5 bases for V and 1 base for J; bases not matched to a gene: 4. Germline V gene sequence: CDR1 SGHAT, CDR2 FQNNGV. The CDR3 runs 14 residues. This chain's CDR3 is CASSRDSWNTEAFF. The CDR3 region has the DNA TGTGCCAGCAGCAGGGACAGCTGGAACACTGAAGCTTTCTTT.

This sequence joins TRBV20-1 and TRBJ2-7; D might be TRBD1 (6 bases). This CDR3 comprises 13 residues. V lost 0 bases to trimming and J lost 4 bases, with 10 bases between them. Per the germline V gene, CDR1 is DFQATT and CDR2 is SNEGSKA (reference sequence). CDR3 loop: CSAREGARYEQYF. Here the CDR3 DNA reads TGCAGTGCTAGAGAGGGGGCGCGGTACGAGCAGTACTTC.

V and J are TRBV6-1 and TRBJ2-1, with TRBD2 identical over 8 bases. The CDR3 totals 15 residues. Unmatched junction bases numbered 6, after V lost 6 bases and J lost 2 bases. Germline V lookup: CDR1 MNHNS, CDR2 SASEGT. The CDR3 sequence is CASSPLSGTYNEQFF. In nucleotides, the CDR3 is TGTGCCAGCAGCCCACTTAGCGGGACCTACAATGAGCAGTTCTTC.

This clonotype was seen more than once but under ten times. The rearrangement joins TRBV12-3 or TRBV12-4 to TRBJ2-1, with 9 bases fitting TRBD1. The CDR3 totals 15 residues. V was pared by 0 bases and J by 9 bases, with 6 bases of the junction left unmatched. This CDR3 reads CASSLALTGGGEQFF. DNA of the CDR3: TGTGCCAGCAGTTTAGCGCTAACAGGGGGCGGTGAGCAGTTCTTC.

The count of this clonotype is one. The rearrangement links TRBV20-1 to TRBJ2-3; maybe TRBD1 (6 bases). Deletions cut 6 bases from V and 5 bases from J, with 9 bases between. From germline, CDR1 is DFQATT and CDR2 SNEGSKA (reference sequence). The CDR3 length is 11 residues. The CDR3 loop reads CSAPQGDTQYF. The CDR3, as DNA: TGCAGTGCCCCACAGGGAGATACGCAGTATTTT.

About this clonotype: The final CDR3 position lacks the conserved phenylalanine or tryptophan, pointing to a likely read error. The genes are TRBV28 and TRBJ2-3; D is undetermined. The CDR3 contains 13 residues. The V gene lost 3 bases and the J gene lost 2 bases, with 6 bases spanning the gap. The germline CDR1 and CDR2 sequences are MDHEN and SYDVKM. This CDR3 reads CASSFGFTDTQYS. In DNA, the CDR3 is TGTGCCAGCAGTTTCGGGTTCACAGATACGCAGTATTCT.

The rearrangement joins TRBV5-1 to TRBJ1-2; 10 bases agree with TRBD1. The CDR3 totals 15 residues. Germline values: CDR1 SGHRS, CDR2 YFSETQ. V lost 2 bases and J lost 5; bases outside the gene matches: 6. The CDR3 protein is CASSFTGQGGYGYTF. CDR3 DNA: TGCGCCAGCAGCTTTACCGGACAGGGGGGTTATGGCTACACCTTC.

About this clonotype itself: With a much larger clone just one base away, this may be a read error. The rearrangement uses TRBV11-2 and TRBJ1-6; no definite D call. The CDR3 has 13 amino acids. The V gene lost 0 bases and the J gene lost 8 bases, with 5 bases spanning the gap. Per the germline V gene, CDR1 is SGHAT and CDR2 is FQNNGV. The CDR3 protein is CASSLDVDSPLHF. CDR3 bases: TGTGCCAGCAGCTTAGACGTGGATTCACCCCTCCACTTT.

The genes are TRBV9 and TRBJ1-2, with a weak D call TRBD1 (5 bases). Germline V gives CDR1 SGDLS, CDR2 YYNGEE. The CDR3 runs 15 residues. Trimming left V 3 bases short and J 2 bases short, with 14 bases between. Here the CDR3 DNA reads TGTGCCAGCAGCGAAGGACACACCGAGAACTATGGCTACACCTTC. Protein: CASSEGHTENYGYTF.

The V gene is TRBV28, the J gene TRBJ2-4, with TRBD1 as a possible D gene (6 bases). From germline, CDR1 is MDHEN and CDR2 SYDVKM. The CDR3 runs to 13 residues. V lost 5 bases to trimming and J lost 6 bases, with 11 bases between them. The CDR3 bases are TGTGCCAGCAGTACACAGGGAACAAACATTCAGTACTTC. Translating gives CASSTQGTNIQYF.

This chain links TRBV29-1 with TRBJ2-5; a weak D match, TRBD1 (6 bases). Per germline, CDR1 SQVTM and CDR2 ANQGSEA. This CDR3 spans 11 amino acids. Trimming took off 3 bases at V and 9 bases at J, with 11 bases between the two ends. The CDR3 spells CSVDRGRPQYF. CDR3 DNA sequence: TGCAGCGTTGACAGGGGAAGGCCCCAGTACTTC.

This chain connects TRBV30 to TRBJ2-5, with D maybe TRBD1 (6 bases). The CDR3 contains 12 residues. Germline V lookup: CDR1 GTSNPN, CDR2 SVGIG (reference sequence). V gave up 0 bases and J gave up 7 bases, with 9 bases separating them. The CDR3 is CAWSVQGGTQYF. CDR3 nucleotides: TGTGCCTGGAGTGTACAGGGCGGGACCCAGTACTTC.

The chain employs TRBV16 and TRBJ1-5; possibly TRBD1 for D (5 bases). Germline V gives CDR1 KGHSY, CDR2 FQNENV. The CDR3 spans 16 residues. Trimming left V 0 bases short and J 5 bases short, with 14 bases between. This CDR3 is CASSQSRSRDHQPQHF. CDR3 DNA sequence: TGTGCCAGCAGCCAATCGCGGTCCAGGGACCATCAGCCCCAGCATTTT.

This clonotype was seen repeatedly, ten times or more. This chain joins TRBV11-3 and TRBJ2-7; D assignment may be TRBD1 or TRBD2 (5 bases each). V was trimmed by 3 bases and J by 6 bases, leaving 15 bases between them. Germline CDR1 is SGHNT and CDR2 is YENEEA. The CDR3 runs to 14 residues. CDR3 sequence: CASSFQGGTAEQYF. The CDR3 bases are TGTGCCAGCAGCTTTCAGGGTGGGACGGCCGAGCAGTACTTC.

Ten or more counts support this clonotype. V gene TRBV12-3 or TRBV12-4 combines with J gene TRBJ1-1, with 9 bases matching TRBD1. Trimming at V came to 7 bases and at J to 1 base, leaving 7 bases not matched to a gene. CDR3 length: 15 amino acids. CDR3 sequence: CASTGTGRRNTEAFF. In DNA form, the CDR3 reads TGTGCCAGCACGGGGACAGGGCGGCGGAACACTGAAGCTTTCTTT.

The J gene is TRBJ2-1, the V gene TRBV20-1; 11 bases align to TRBD2. J lost 5 bases, V lost 5 bases, and 5 bases had no gene match. CDR1 DFQATT and CDR2 SNEGSKA come from the germline V gene (reference sequence). The CDR3 totals 14 residues. In DNA form, the CDR3 reads TGCAGTGCTGCGGGACTAGCGGCGGACAATGAGCAGTTCTTC. Protein: CSAAGLAADNEQFF.

DNA of the CDR3: TGTGCCTGGAGTGTACCCGGGGGTATAGCCAAAAACATTCAGTACTTC. As protein: CAWSVPGGIAKNIQYF. The rearrangement joins TRBV30 to TRBJ2-4; D possibly corresponds to TRBD2 (6 bases). The V and J ends lost 0 bases and 0 bases respectively, with 12 bases between them. The V gene's germline CDR1 is GTSNPN and CDR2 SVGIG (reference sequence). The CDR3 contains 16 residues. The full variable domain, in which reference TRBV30 and TRBJ2-4 provide the parts outside the CDR3, is SQTIHQWPATLVQPVGSPLSLECTVEGTSNPNLYWYRQAAGRGLQLLFYSVGIGQISSEVPQNLSASRPQDRQFILSSKKLLLSDSGFYLCAWSVPGGIAKNIQYFGAGTRLSVL.

This clonotype was found a few times. The chain links TRBV6-1 to TRBJ1-2; 10 bases line up with TRBD1. Losses at the gene ends were 6 bases for V and 2 bases for J; bases not matched to a gene: 6. The CDR3 length is 15 residues. Germline CDR1 reads MNHNS; CDR2 reads SASEGT. The chain's CDR3 is CASRFGQGGNYGYTF. The DNA for the CDR3 is TGTGCCAGCAGATTCGGACAGGGGGGGAACTATGGCTACACCTTC.

For this clonotype: One junction end disagrees with the germline gene, perhaps due to a read error. V and J are TRBV7-3 and TRBJ2-5, with D maybe TRBD1 (5 bases). The CDR3 covers 16 residues. Germline V gives CDR1 SGHTA, CDR2 FQGTGA. Here the CDR3 reads CASSQNEDSLRETQYF. The DNA for the CDR3 is TGCGCCAGCAGCCAAAACGAAGACAGTCTCAGGGAGACCCAGTACTTC.